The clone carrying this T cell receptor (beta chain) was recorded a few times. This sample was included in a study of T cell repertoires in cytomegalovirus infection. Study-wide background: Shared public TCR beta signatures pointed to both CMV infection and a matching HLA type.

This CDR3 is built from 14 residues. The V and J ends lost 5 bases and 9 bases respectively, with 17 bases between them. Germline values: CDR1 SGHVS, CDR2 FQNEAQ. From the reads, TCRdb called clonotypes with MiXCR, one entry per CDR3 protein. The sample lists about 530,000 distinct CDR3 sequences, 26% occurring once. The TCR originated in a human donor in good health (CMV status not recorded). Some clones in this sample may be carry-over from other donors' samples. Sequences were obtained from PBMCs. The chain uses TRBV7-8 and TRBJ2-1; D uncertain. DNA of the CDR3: TGTGCCAGCAGCCCGGACCGGATTGGTGGTGAGCAGTTCTTC. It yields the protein CASSPDRIGGEQFF.